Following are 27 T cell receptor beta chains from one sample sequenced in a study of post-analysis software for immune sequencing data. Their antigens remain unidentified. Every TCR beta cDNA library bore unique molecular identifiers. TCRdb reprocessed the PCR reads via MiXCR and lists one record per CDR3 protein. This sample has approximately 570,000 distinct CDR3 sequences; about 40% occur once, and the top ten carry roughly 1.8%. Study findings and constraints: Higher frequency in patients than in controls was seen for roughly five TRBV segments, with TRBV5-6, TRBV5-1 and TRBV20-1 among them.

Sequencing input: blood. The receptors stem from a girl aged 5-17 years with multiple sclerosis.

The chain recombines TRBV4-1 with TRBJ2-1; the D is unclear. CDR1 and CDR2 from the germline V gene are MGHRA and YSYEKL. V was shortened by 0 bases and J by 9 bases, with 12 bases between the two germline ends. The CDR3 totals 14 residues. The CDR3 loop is CASSQEMKGREQFF. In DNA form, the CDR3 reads TGCGCCAGCAGCCAAGAAATGAAAGGGCGTGAGCAGTTCTTC.

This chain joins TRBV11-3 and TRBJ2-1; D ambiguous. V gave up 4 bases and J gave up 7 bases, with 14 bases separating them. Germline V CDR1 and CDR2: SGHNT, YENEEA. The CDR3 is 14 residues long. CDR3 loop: CASSSLLGHNEQFF. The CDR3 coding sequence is TGTGCCAGCAGCTCCCTCCTAGGGCATAATGAGCAGTTCTTC.

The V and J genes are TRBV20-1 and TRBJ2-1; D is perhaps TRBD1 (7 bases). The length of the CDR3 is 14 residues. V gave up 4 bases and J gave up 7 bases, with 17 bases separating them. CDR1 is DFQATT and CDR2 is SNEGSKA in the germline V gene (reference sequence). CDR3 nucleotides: TGCAGTGCTAACTACAGGGGCGCGGGGAATGAGCAGTTCTTC. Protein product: CSANYRGAGNEQFF.

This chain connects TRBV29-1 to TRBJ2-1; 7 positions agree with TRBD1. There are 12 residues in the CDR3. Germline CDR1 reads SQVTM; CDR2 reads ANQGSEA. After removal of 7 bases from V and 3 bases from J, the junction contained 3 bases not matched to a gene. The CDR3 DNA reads TGCAGCGAGGGGACAGACTACAATGAGCAGTTCTTC. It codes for CSEGTDYNEQFF.

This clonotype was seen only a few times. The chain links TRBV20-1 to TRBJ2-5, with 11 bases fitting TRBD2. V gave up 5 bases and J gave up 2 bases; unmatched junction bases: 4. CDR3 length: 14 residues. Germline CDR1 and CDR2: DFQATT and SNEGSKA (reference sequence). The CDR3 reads CSAPGTSGQETQYF. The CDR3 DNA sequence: TGCAGTGCTCCTGGGACTAGCGGACAAGAGACCCAGTACTTC.

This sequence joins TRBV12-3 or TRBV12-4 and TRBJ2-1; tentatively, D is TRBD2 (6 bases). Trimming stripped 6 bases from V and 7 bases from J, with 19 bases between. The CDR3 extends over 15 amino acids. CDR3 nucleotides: TGTGCCAGCAGCCACGGGGGAGTTGGGGGTAATGAGCAGTTCTTC. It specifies CASSHGGVGGNEQFF.

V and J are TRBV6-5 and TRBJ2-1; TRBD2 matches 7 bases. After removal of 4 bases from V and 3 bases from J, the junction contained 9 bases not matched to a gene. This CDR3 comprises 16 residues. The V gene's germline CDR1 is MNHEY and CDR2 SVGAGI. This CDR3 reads CASSSSWGGGYNEQFF. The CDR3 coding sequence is TGTGCCAGCAGTTCCAGCTGGGGGGGGGGCTACAATGAGCAGTTCTTC.

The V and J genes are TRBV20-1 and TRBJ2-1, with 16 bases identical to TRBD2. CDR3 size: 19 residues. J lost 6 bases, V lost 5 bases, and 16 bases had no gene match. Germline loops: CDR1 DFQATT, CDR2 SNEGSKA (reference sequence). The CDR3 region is CSAADWGGTSGRGFNEQFF. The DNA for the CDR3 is TGCAGTGCTGCTGATTGGGGGGGGACTAGCGGGAGGGGGTTCAATGAGCAGTTCTTC.

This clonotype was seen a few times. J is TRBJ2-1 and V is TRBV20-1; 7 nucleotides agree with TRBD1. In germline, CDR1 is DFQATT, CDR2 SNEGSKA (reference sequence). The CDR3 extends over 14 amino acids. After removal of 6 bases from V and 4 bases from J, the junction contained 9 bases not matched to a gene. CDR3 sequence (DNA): TGCAGTGCCCAAGCCGGGACAGCTTACAATGAGCAGTTCTTC. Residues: CSAQAGTAYNEQFF.

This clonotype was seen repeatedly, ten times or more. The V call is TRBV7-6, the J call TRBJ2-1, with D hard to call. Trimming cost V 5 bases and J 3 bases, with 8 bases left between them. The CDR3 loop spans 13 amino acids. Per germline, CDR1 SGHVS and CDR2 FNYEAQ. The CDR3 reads CASSVSDYNEQFF. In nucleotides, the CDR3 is TGTGCCAGCAGCGTATCAGACTACAATGAGCAGTTCTTC.

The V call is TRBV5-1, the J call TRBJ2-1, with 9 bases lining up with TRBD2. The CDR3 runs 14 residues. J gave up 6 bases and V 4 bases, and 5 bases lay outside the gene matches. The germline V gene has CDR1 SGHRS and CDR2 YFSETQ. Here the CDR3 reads CASSPGLAPNEQFF. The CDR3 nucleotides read TGCGCCAGCAGCCCGGGACTAGCTCCCAATGAGCAGTTCTTC. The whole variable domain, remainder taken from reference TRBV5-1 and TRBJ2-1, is KAGVTQTPRYLIKTRGQQVTLSCSPISGHRSVSWYQQTPGQGLQFLFEYFSETQRNKGNFPGRFSGRQFSNSRSEMNVSTLELGDSALYLCASSPGLAPNEQFFGPGTRLTVL.

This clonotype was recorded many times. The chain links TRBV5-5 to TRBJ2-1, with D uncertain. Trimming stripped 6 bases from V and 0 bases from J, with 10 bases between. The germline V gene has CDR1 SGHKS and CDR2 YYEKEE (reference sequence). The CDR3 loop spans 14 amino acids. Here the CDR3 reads CASNRMSSYNEQFF. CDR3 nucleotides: TGTGCCAGCAACCGTATGAGCTCCTACAATGAGCAGTTCTTC.

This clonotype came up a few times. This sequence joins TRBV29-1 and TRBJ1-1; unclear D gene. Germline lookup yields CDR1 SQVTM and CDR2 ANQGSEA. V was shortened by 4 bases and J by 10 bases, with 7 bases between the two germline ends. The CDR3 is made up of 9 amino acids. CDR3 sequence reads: CSVASGAFF. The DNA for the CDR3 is TGCAGCGTTGCGTCAGGAGCTTTCTTT.

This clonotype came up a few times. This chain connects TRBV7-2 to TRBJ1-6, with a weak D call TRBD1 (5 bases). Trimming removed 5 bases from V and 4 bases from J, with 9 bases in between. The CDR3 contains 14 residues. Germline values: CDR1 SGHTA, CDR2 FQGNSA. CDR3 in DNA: TGTGCCAGCAGCCCGGGGCAGTATAATTCACCCCTCCACTTT. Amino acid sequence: CASSPGQYNSPLHF. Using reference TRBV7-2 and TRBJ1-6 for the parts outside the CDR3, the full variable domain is GAGVSQSPSNKVTEKGKDVELRCDPISGHTALYWYRQSLGQGLEFLIYFQGNSAPDKSGLPSDRFSAERTGGSVSTLTIQRTQQEDSAVYLCASSPGQYNSPLHFGNGTRLTVT.

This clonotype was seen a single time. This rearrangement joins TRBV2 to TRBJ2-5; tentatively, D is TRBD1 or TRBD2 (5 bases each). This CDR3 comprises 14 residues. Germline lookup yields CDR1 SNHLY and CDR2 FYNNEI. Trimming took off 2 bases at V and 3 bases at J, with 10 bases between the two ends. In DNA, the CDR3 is TGTGCCAGCAGTGAATCCGGGGCAGAAGAGACCCAGTACTTC. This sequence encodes CASSESGAEETQYF. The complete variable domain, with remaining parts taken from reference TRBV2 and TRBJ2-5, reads EPEVTQTPSHQVTQMGQEVILRCVPISNHLYFYWYRQILGQKVEFLVSFYNNEISEKSEIFDDQFSVERPDGSNFTLKIRSTKLEDSAMYFCASSESGAEETQYFGPGTRLLVL.

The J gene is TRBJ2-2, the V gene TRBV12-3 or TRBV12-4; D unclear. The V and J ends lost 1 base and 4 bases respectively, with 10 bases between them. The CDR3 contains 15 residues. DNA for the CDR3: TGTGCCAGCAGTTTAGGCAGCTTCCTCACCGGGGAGCTGTTTTTT. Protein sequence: CASSLGSFLTGELFF.

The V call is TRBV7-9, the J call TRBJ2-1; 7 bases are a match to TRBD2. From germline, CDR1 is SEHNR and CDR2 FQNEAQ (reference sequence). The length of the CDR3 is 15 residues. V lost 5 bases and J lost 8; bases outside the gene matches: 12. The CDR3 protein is CASSPVGRASDEQFF. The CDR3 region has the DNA TGTGCCAGCAGCCCCGTGGGGAGGGCCTCTGATGAGCAGTTCTTC.

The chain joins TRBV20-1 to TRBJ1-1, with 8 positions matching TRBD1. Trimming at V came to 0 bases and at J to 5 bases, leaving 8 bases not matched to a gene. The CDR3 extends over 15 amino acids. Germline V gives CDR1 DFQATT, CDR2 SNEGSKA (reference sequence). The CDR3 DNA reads TGCAGTGCTAGAGACCCGACAGGGGCGGGTACTGAAGCTTTCTTT. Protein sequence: CSARDPTGAGTEAFF.

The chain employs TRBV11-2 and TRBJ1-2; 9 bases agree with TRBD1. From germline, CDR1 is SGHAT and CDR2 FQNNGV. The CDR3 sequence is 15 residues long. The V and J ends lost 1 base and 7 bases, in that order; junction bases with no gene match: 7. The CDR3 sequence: CASSLAGQGTGGYTF. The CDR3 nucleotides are TGTGCCAGCAGCTTAGCCGGACAGGGGACGGGTGGCTACACCTTC.

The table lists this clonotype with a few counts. The CDR3 bases are TGCGCCAGCAGCCAAGATCAGGCAGGGGGCTGGTACGAGCAGTACTTC. It codes for CASSQDQAGGWYEQYF. The genes are TRBV4-1 and TRBJ2-7; 8 bases are shared with TRBD1. The CDR3 contains 16 residues. The germline CDR1 and CDR2 sequences are MGHRA and YSYEKL. Unmatched junction bases numbered 8, after V lost 0 bases and J lost 4 bases.

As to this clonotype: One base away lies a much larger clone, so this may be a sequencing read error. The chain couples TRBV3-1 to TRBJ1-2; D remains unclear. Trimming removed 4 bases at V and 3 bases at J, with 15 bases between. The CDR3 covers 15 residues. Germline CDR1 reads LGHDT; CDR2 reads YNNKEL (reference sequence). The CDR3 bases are TGTGCCAGCAGCCGGCGCTACGGGGATGACTATGGCTACACCTTC. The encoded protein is CASSRRYGDDYGYTF.

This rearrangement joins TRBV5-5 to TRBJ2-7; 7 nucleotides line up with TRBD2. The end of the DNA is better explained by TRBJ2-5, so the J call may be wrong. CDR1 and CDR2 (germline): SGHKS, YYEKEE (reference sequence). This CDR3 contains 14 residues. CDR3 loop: CASNIPTSQETQYF. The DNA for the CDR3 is TGTGCCAGCAACATCCCGACTAGCCAGGAGACCCAGTACTTC.

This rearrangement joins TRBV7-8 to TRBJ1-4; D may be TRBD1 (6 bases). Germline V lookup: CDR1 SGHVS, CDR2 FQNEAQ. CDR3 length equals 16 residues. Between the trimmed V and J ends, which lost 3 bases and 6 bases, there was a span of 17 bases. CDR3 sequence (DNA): TGTGCCAGCAGCTTCGGGCGGGGGCTCGGGGATGAAAAACTGTTTTTT. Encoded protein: CASSFGRGLGDEKLFF.

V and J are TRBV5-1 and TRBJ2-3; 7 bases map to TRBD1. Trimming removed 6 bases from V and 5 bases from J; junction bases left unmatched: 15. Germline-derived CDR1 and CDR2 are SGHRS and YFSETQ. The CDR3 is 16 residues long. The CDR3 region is CASKKTGAALGDTQYF. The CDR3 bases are TGCGCCAGCAAGAAAACAGGGGCCGCGCTTGGAGATACGCAGTATTTT. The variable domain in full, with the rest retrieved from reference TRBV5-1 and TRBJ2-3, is KAGVTQTPRYLIKTRGQQVTLSCSPISGHRSVSWYQQTPGQGLQFLFEYFSETQRNKGNFPGRFSGRQFSNSRSEMNVSTLELGDSALYLCASKKTGAALGDTQYFGPGTRLTVL.

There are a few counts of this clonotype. The CDR3 DNA is TGTGCCAGCAGCAACAAAGGGACAGGGTATGAGCAGTACTTC. Translation gives CASSNKGTGYEQYF. This chain connects TRBV11-2 to TRBJ2-7; 9 bases are shared with TRBD1. The V segment lost 5 bases and the J segment 7 bases; nucleotides outside the gene matches: 9. Per germline, CDR1 SGHAT and CDR2 FQNNGV. There are 14 residues in the CDR3.

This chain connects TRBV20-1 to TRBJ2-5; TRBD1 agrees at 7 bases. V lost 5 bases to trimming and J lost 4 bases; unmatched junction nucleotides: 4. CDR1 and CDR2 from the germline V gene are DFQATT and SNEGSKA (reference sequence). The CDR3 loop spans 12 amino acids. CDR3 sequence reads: CSALRGLETQYF. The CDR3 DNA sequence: TGCAGTGCTCTCAGGGGGTTAGAGACCCAGTACTTC.

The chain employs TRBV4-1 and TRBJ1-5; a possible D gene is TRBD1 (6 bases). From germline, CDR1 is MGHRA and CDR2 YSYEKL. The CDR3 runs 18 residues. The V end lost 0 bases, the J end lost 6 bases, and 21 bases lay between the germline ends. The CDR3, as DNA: TGCGCCAGCAGCCAAGAGCGCAGGGGTCGAATGGGTTCTCAGCCCCAGCATTTT. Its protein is CASSQERRGRMGSQPQHF.